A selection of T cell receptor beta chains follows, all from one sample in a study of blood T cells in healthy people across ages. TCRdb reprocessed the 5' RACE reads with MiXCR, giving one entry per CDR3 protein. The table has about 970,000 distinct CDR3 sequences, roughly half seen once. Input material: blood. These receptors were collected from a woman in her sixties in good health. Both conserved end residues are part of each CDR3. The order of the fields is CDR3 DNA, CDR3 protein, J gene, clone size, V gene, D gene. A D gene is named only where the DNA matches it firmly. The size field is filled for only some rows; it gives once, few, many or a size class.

CDR3nt: TGCGCCAGCAGCTTGGATTTTAGCGGGATCTCCTACGAGCAGTACTTC
CDR3aa: CASSLDFSGISYEQYF
j_gene: TRBJ2-7
abundance: NA
v_gene: TRBV5-1
d_gene: TRBD2

CDR3nt: TGTGCCAGCAGTTTTTTGCTAGCGGGAGTCCGAAGCACAGATACGCAGTATTTT
CDR3aa: CASSFLLAGVRSTDTQYF
j_gene: TRBJ2-3
abundance: NA
v_gene: TRBV27
d_gene: TRBD2

CDR3nt: TGTGCCAGCACCACGGTTCTTGGGGGAAAGGGATACGAGCAGTACTTC
CDR3aa: CASTTVLGGKGYEQYF
j_gene: TRBJ2-7
abundance: NA
v_gene: TRBV11-2
d_gene: NA

CDR3nt: TGTGCCAGCAGCCCTTGGACTAGCGGAAACAATGAGCAGTTCTTC
CDR3aa: CASSPWTSGNNEQFF
j_gene: TRBJ2-1
abundance: NA
v_gene: TRBV3-1
d_gene: TRBD2

CDR3nt: TGTGCCAGCAGCTATATCCTAGCGGGAGCCAAAGATACGCAGTATTTT
CDR3aa: CASSYILAGAKDTQYF
j_gene: TRBJ2-3
abundance: NA
v_gene: TRBV5-5
d_gene: TRBD2

CDR3nt: TGTGCCAGCAGCGCCTTGGAGTCCAGCGGCGGTACGCAGTATTTT
CDR3aa: CASSALESSGGTQYF
j_gene: TRBJ2-3
abundance: few
v_gene: TRBV2
d_gene: NA

CDR3nt: TGCAGTGCTCCTGGCCTGGGACCGAGCTCCTACGAGCAGTACTTC
CDR3aa: CSAPGLGPSSYEQYF
j_gene: TRBJ2-7
abundance: NA
v_gene: TRBV20-1
d_gene: NA

CDR3nt: TGTGCCATCAGTGAGTCTGGCCCTCGCAATGAGCAGTTCTTC
CDR3aa: CAISESGPRNEQFF
j_gene: TRBJ2-1
abundance: few
v_gene: TRBV10-3
d_gene: NA

CDR3nt: TGTACCAGCAGCTTGATAGCGGGAGAAGGAGATACGCAGTATTTT
CDR3aa: CTSSLIAGEGDTQYF
j_gene: TRBJ2-3
abundance: NA
v_gene: TRBV7-6
d_gene: TRBD2

CDR3nt: TGCGCCAGCAGCTTGGCGACACGCAACAATGAGCAGTTCTTC
CDR3aa: CASSLATRNNEQFF
j_gene: TRBJ2-1
abundance: NA
v_gene: TRBV5-1
d_gene: NA

CDR3nt: TGCAGTGCTAGGAGAGGGGGGGCGGACTACGAGCAGTACTTC
CDR3aa: CSARRGGADYEQYF
j_gene: TRBJ2-7
abundance: NA
v_gene: TRBV20-1
d_gene: NA

CDR3nt: TGCAGTGCCCGATCCGGAGGACTAGCGGGAGGTAATGAGCAGTTCTTC
CDR3aa: CSARSGGLAGGNEQFF
j_gene: TRBJ2-1
abundance: few
v_gene: TRBV20-1
d_gene: TRBD2

CDR3nt: TGTGCCAGCAGCCCAAGACAGGTTCTCTACGAGCAGTACTTC
CDR3aa: CASSPRQVLYEQYF
j_gene: TRBJ2-7
abundance: few
v_gene: TRBV7-9
d_gene: NA

CDR3nt: TGCAGCGTTGAAGGCCAGGGGTTCGAGCAGTACTTC
CDR3aa: CSVEGQGFEQYF
j_gene: TRBJ2-7
abundance: NA
v_gene: TRBV29-1
d_gene: NA

CDR3nt: TGTGCCAGCTCACCACCGGTGTTCTGGACTAGCGGGACCAATGAGCAGTACTTC
CDR3aa: CASSPPVFWTSGTNEQYF
j_gene: TRBJ2-7
abundance: few
v_gene: TRBV18
d_gene: TRBD2

CDR3nt: TGTGCCAGCAACCGCGGGACGACACAAGAGACCCAGTACTTC
CDR3aa: CASNRGTTQETQYF
j_gene: TRBJ2-5
abundance: few
v_gene: TRBV6-1
d_gene: NA

CDR3nt: TGTGCCAGCTCATCCTTAGCGGGAGTCCCCTCTGGGGCCAACGTCCTGACTTTC
CDR3aa: CASSSLAGVPSGANVLTF
j_gene: TRBJ2-6
abundance: NA
v_gene: TRBV18
d_gene: TRBD2

CDR3nt: TGTGCCATCAGACCGGGACAGGTCACCGGGGAGCTGTTTTTT
CDR3aa: CAIRPGQVTGELFF
j_gene: TRBJ2-2
abundance: NA
v_gene: TRBV10-3
d_gene: TRBD1

CDR3nt: TGCAGTGCGGAGGGACTACCCCAGCCTGACACTGAGCAGTTCTTC
CDR3aa: CSAEGLPQPDTEQFF
j_gene: TRBJ2-1
abundance: NA
v_gene: TRBV20-1
d_gene: TRBD2

CDR3nt: TGTGCCAGCAGTTCAGGGATGGGTTACGAGCAGTACTTC
CDR3aa: CASSSGMGYEQYF
j_gene: TRBJ2-7
abundance: NA
v_gene: TRBV27
d_gene: NA

CDR3nt: TGTGCCAGCAGCCAAGCTTTCTTACGCGACTCAAACAATGAGCAGTTCTTC
CDR3aa: CASSQAFLRDSNNEQFF
j_gene: TRBJ2-1
abundance: NA
v_gene: TRBV4-2
d_gene: NA

CDR3nt: TGCAGTGCGAAACATCGGGACAACTACGAGCAGTACTTC
CDR3aa: CSAKHRDNYEQYF
j_gene: TRBJ2-7
abundance: few
v_gene: TRBV20-1
d_gene: NA

CDR3nt: TGTGCCAGCAGGGGGCCAACCTACGAGCAGTACTTC
CDR3aa: CASRGPTYEQYF
j_gene: TRBJ2-7
abundance: NA
v_gene: TRBV28
d_gene: NA

CDR3nt: TGTGCCACCAGTGATTTGCAGCAGGGGCCGAACACCGGGGAGCTGTTTTTT
CDR3aa: CATSDLQQGPNTGELFF
j_gene: TRBJ2-2
abundance: NA
v_gene: TRBV24-1
d_gene: NA

CDR3nt: TGTGCCACCTATGCCCAATTTGGCTACGAGCAGTACTTC
CDR3aa: CATYAQFGYEQYF
j_gene: TRBJ2-7
abundance: NA
v_gene: TRBV6-5
d_gene: NA

CDR3nt: TGTGCCAGCAGCTTACTGCAGGGACTAGTCCAAGAGACCCAGTACTTC
CDR3aa: CASSLLQGLVQETQYF
j_gene: TRBJ2-5
abundance: few
v_gene: TRBV11-2
d_gene: TRBD2

CDR3nt: TGTGCCACCCTTAGGACTAGCGGGACTTACACAGATCCGCAGTATTTT
CDR3aa: CATLRTSGTYTDPQYF
j_gene: TRBJ2-3
abundance: NA
v_gene: TRBV10-3
d_gene: TRBD2

CDR3nt: TGTGCCAGCAGCTTAGGTAGTGGGACAGTGGGCTTCAATGAGCAGTTCTTC
CDR3aa: CASSLGSGTVGFNEQFF
j_gene: TRBJ2-1
abundance: NA
v_gene: TRBV7-2
d_gene: TRBD1

CDR3nt: TGTGCCAGTAGTATGGGACTACAAGAGACCCAGTACTTC
CDR3aa: CASSMGLQETQYF
j_gene: TRBJ2-5
abundance: NA
v_gene: TRBV19
d_gene: TRBD2

CDR3nt: TGCGCCAGCAGCTTGATGCCTAGCGGGATGAGTTACAATGAGCAGTTCTTC
CDR3aa: CASSLMPSGMSYNEQFF
j_gene: TRBJ2-1
abundance: NA
v_gene: TRBV5-1
d_gene: TRBD2

CDR3nt: TGTGCCAGCAACGGACAGGGGGCGGGCGACACTGAAGCTTTCTTT
CDR3aa: CASNGQGAGDTEAFF
j_gene: TRBJ1-1
abundance: NA
v_gene: TRBV27
d_gene: TRBD1

CDR3nt: TGTGCCAGCAGCAGATCCGGGACAGGACAAGAGACCCAGTACTTC
CDR3aa: CASSRSGTGQETQYF
j_gene: TRBJ2-5
abundance: NA
v_gene: TRBV12-3/TRBV12-4
d_gene: TRBD1

CDR3nt: TGCGCCAGCAGCCAAGATAGCCCGACTAGCGGGATTGCAGATACGCAGTATTTT
CDR3aa: CASSQDSPTSGIADTQYF
j_gene: TRBJ2-3
abundance: many
v_gene: TRBV4-3
d_gene: TRBD2

CDR3nt: TGTGCCAGCAACCAGGGACTAGCGGTCTTAGGCTACGAGCAGTACTTC
CDR3aa: CASNQGLAVLGYEQYF
j_gene: TRBJ2-7
abundance: NA
v_gene: TRBV7-2
d_gene: TRBD2

CDR3nt: TGTGCCAGCAGCTTTATCGGGACTAGGAGCACAGATACGCAGTATTTT
CDR3aa: CASSFIGTRSTDTQYF
j_gene: TRBJ2-3
abundance: NA
v_gene: TRBV11-2
d_gene: TRBD2

CDR3nt: TGCGCCAGCAGCCAAGAAAAGGGGACAGGGGGCATCTACGAGCAGTACTTC
CDR3aa: CASSQEKGTGGIYEQYF
j_gene: TRBJ2-7
abundance: NA
v_gene: TRBV4-1
d_gene: TRBD1

CDR3nt: TGCGCCAGCAGCTTGGTGGGACAGGACAATGAAAAACTGTTTTTT
CDR3aa: CASSLVGQDNEKLFF
j_gene: TRBJ1-4
abundance: few
v_gene: TRBV5-1
d_gene: TRBD1

CDR3nt: TGTGCCAGCAGTCCCCAGGTAAATGAGCAGTTCTTC
CDR3aa: CASSPQVNEQFF
j_gene: TRBJ2-1
abundance: NA
v_gene: TRBV28
d_gene: NA

CDR3nt: TGTGCCAGCAGTTCACAGGGGATTGGCGAGCAGTACTTC
CDR3aa: CASSSQGIGEQYF
j_gene: TRBJ2-7
abundance: few
v_gene: TRBV12-3/TRBV12-4
d_gene: TRBD1

CDR3nt: TGCGCCAGCAGCCAAGAAGAGGTGGAGGAACTAGCGGGAGAAATCACCGGGGAGCTGTTTTTT
CDR3aa: CASSQEEVEELAGEITGELFF
j_gene: TRBJ2-2
abundance: NA
v_gene: TRBV4-3
d_gene: TRBD2

CDR3nt: TGCGCCAGCAGCCAAGAGGAGACTAGTAGGGAGACCCAGTACTTC
CDR3aa: CASSQEETSRETQYF
j_gene: TRBJ2-5
abundance: NA
v_gene: TRBV4-3
d_gene: NA

CDR3nt: TGTGCCAGCAGTTCACGGACTAGCGGGAGAACGAAAGAGACCCAGTACTTC
CDR3aa: CASSSRTSGRTKETQYF
j_gene: TRBJ2-5
abundance: few
v_gene: TRBV25-1
d_gene: TRBD2

CDR3nt: TGTGCCAGCAGCTTACCCGACAGTGGAACAGCTGAAGCTTTCTTT
CDR3aa: CASSLPDSGTAEAFF
j_gene: TRBJ1-1
abundance: NA
v_gene: TRBV7-6
d_gene: NA

CDR3nt: TGCAGTGCTGCCGAGGGACAGGTTGCTAACTATGGCTACACCTTC
CDR3aa: CSAAEGQVANYGYTF
j_gene: TRBJ1-2
abundance: NA
v_gene: TRBV20-1
d_gene: TRBD1

CDR3nt: TGTGCCAGCAAACTTACCCACAGGGCTCGAAACGAGCAGTACTTC
CDR3aa: CASKLTHRARNEQYF
j_gene: TRBJ2-7
abundance: few
v_gene: TRBV11-2
d_gene: NA

CDR3nt: TGCGCCAGCAGCGTTTCGACAGGGCTTTCCTACGAGCAGTACTTC
CDR3aa: CASSVSTGLSYEQYF
j_gene: TRBJ2-7
abundance: few
v_gene: TRBV4-1
d_gene: TRBD1

CDR3nt: TGTGCCAGCAGGTACGACAATGGGGCTAACACTGAAGCTTTCTTT
CDR3aa: CASRYDNGANTEAFF
j_gene: TRBJ1-1
abundance: NA
v_gene: TRBV28
d_gene: NA

CDR3nt: TGCGCCAGCAGCTTGGCCCGGACTAGTGGGGATGAGCAGTTCTTC
CDR3aa: CASSLARTSGDEQFF
j_gene: TRBJ2-1
abundance: few
v_gene: TRBV5-1
d_gene: TRBD2

CDR3nt: TGTGCCAGCAGTTTACGGGGGACGTTTAATTCACCCCTCCACTTT
CDR3aa: CASSLRGTFNSPLHF
j_gene: TRBJ1-6
abundance: NA
v_gene: TRBV12-3/TRBV12-4
d_gene: NA

CDR3nt: TGTGCCAGCAGCCAAGGGGACAGGCAGGCTCGGCAGCCCCAGCATTTT
CDR3aa: CASSQGDRQARQPQHF
j_gene: TRBJ1-5
abundance: NA
v_gene: TRBV3-1
d_gene: TRBD1

CDR3nt: TGTGCCAGCAGCCAAGATTTTAAGCTCAACGGGAACAATGAGCAGTTCTTC
CDR3aa: CASSQDFKLNGNNEQFF
j_gene: TRBJ2-1
abundance: NA
v_gene: TRBV3-1
d_gene: NA

CDR3nt: TGCAGTGCCAGAGACAGTGCGGTAGTGCAGTACTTC
CDR3aa: CSARDSAVVQYF
j_gene: TRBJ2-7
abundance: NA
v_gene: TRBV20-1
d_gene: NA